This T cell receptor beta chain was found in a study of blood T cells in healthy people across ages. The CDR3 totals 14 residues. In germline, CDR1 is SGHRS, CDR2 YFSETQ. The V gene lost 0 bases and the J gene lost 3 bases, with 6 bases spanning the gap. A word on this clonotype: No antigen is known for it.

The authors extracted at least 5.5 micrograms of total RNA per sample. General study findings and limits: When set beside aged donors, long-lived donors presented more naive CD4+ cells and higher diversity.

Primers used in a second PCR of roughly 7 to 11 cycles were a sample-barcoded 5' primer and a J-beta primer mix. Each CDR3 protein is one row after TCRdb ran MiXCR on the 5' RACE reads. The sample consists of 650,000 to 800,000 distinct CDR3 sequences, around 43% of them appearing once. This chain links TRBV5-1 with TRBJ1-4, with D hard to call. The specimen sequenced was blood. The TCR originated in a man aged 60 to 75 in good health. The CDR3 reads CASSLGSSNEKLFF. CDR3 DNA sequence: TGCGCCAGCAGCTTGGGAAGTTCTAATGAAAAACTGTTTTTT.